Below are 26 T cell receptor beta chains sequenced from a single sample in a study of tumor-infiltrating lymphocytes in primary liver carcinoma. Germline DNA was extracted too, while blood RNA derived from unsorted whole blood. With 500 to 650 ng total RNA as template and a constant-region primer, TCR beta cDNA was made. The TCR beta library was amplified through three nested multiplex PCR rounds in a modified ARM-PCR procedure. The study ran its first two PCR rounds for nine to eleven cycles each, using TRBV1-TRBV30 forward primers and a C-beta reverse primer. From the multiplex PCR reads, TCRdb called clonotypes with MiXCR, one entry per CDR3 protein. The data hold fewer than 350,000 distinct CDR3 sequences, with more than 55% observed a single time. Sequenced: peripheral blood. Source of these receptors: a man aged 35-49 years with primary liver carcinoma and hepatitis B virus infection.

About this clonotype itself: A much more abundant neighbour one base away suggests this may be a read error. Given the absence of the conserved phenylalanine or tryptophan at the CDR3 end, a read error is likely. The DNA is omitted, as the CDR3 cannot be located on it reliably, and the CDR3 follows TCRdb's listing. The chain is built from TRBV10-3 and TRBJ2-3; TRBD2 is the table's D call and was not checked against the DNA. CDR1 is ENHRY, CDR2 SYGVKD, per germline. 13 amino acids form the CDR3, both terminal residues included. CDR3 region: CAIRGLAGDPWFL.

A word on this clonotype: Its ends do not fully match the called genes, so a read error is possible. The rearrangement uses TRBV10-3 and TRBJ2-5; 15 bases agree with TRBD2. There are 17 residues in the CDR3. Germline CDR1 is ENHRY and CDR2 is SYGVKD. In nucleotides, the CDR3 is TGTCCCATCGGGCTAGGACTAGCGGGAGGGCCGGGGGAGATCCAGTACTTC. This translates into CPIGLGLAGGPGEIQYF.

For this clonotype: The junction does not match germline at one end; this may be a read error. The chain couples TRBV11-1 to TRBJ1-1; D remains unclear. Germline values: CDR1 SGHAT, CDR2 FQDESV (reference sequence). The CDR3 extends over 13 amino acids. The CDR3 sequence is CAGSFPLNTEAFF. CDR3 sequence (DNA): TGTGCCGGCAGCTTCCCGTTAAACACTGAAGCTTTCTTT.

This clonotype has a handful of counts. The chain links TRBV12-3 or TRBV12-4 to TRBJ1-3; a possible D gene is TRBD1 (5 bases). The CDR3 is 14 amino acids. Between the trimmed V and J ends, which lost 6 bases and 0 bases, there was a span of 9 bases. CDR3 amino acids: CASRRQHSGNTIYF. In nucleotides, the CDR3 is TGTGCCAGCAGGCGACAGCACTCTGGAAACACCATATATTTT.

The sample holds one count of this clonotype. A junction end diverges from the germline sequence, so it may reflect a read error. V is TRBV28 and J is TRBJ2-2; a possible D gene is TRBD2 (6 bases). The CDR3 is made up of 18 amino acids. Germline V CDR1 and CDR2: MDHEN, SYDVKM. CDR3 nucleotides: TGTGCCAGCAGTTCTTACGGGGGTGGGGCGGCCAACACCGGGGAGCCGTTTTTT. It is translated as CASSSYGGGAANTGEPFF.

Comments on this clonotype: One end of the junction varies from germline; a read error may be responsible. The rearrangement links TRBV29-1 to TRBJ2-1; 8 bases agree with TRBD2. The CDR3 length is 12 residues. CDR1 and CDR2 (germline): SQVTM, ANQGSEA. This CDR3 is CSLSSGYNEKFF. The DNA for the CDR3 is TGTAGCCTATCTAGCGGGTACAATGAGAAGTTCTTC.

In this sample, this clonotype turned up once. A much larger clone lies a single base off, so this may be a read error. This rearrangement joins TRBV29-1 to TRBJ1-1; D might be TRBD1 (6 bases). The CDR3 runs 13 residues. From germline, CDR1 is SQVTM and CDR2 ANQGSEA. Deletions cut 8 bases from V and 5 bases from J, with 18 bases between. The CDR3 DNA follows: TGCAGCACTCTACAGGGTATTGGTACTGAAGCTTTCTTT. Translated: CSTLQGIGTEAFF.

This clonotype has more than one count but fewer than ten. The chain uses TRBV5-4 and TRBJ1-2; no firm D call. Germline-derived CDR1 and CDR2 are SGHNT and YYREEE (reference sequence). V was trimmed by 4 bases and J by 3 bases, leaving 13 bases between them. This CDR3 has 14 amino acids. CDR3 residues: CASSPYGRDYGYTF. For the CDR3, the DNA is TGTGCCAGCAGCCCTTATGGGCGTGACTATGGCTACACCTTC.

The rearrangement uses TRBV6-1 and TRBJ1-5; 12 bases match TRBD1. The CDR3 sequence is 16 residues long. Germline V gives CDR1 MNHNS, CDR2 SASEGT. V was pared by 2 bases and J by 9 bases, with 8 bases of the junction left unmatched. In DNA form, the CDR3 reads TGTGCCAGCAGTGAATCAGGGACAGGGGGCGTTCGGCCCCAGCATTTT. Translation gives CASSESGTGGVRPQHF.

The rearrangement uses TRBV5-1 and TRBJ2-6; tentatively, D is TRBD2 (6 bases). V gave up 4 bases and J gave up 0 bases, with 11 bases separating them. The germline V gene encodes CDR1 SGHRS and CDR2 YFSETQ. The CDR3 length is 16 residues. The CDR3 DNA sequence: TGCGCCAGCAGCCCCGGAGGGTTCTCTGGGGCCAACGTCCTGACTTTC. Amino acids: CASSPGGFSGANVLTF.

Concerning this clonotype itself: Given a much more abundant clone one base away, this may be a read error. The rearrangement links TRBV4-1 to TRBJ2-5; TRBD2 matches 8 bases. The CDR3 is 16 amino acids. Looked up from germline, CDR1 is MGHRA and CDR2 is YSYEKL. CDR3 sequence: CASGQESGGPGETQYF. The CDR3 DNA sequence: TGCGCCAGCGGCCAAGAGTCGGGAGGGCCTGGGGAGACCCAGTACTTC.

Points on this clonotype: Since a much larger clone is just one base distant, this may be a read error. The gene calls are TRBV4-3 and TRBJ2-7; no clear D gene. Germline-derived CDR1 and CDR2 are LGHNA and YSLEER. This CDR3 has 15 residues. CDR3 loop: CAISQDRGGLGEQYF. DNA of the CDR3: TGCGCCATCAGCCAAGATCGAGGTGGCTTAGGAGAGCAGTACTTC.

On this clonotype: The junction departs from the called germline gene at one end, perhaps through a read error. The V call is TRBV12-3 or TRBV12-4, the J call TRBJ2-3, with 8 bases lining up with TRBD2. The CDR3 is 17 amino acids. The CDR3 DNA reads TGTGCCAGCGCCCTTTCGGGTAGCGGGATACCCACAAATACGCAGTATTTT. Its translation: CASALSGSGIPTNTQYF.

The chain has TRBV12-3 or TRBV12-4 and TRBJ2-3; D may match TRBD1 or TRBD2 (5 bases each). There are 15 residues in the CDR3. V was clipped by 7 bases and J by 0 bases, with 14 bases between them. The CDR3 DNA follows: TGTGCCAGCACCGACCCGGGGCGGAGCACAGATACGCAGTATTTT. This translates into CASTDPGRSTDTQYF.

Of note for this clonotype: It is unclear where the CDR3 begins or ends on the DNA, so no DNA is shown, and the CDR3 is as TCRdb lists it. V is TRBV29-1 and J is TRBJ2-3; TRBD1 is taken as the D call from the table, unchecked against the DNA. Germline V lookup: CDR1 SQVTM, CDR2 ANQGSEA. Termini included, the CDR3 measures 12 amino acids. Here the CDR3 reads CSVATGTGAHYF.

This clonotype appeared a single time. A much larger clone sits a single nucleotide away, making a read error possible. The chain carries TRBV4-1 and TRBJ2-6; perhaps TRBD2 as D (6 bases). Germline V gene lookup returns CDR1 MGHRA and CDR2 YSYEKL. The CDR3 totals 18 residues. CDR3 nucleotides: TGCGTCAGCAGCCAAGAGACCACCGGGGGCTCTGGGGCCAACGTCCTGACTTTC. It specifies CVSSQETTGGSGANVLTF.

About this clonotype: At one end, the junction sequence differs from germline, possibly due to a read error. CDR3 region: CASSQSISTDMQYF. DNA for the CDR3: TGTGCCAGCAGTCAATCGATAAGCACAGATATGCAGTATTTT. This chain links TRBV7-9 with TRBJ2-3; D call uncertain. The CDR3 has 14 amino acids. Germline lookup yields CDR1 SEHNR and CDR2 FQNEAQ (reference sequence).

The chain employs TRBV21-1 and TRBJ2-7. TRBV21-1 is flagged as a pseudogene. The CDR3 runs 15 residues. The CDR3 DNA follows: TGTGCCAGCAGCGGCTCAGGCAGGAGATTGTTCGAGCAGTACTTC. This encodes CASSGSGRRLFEQYF.

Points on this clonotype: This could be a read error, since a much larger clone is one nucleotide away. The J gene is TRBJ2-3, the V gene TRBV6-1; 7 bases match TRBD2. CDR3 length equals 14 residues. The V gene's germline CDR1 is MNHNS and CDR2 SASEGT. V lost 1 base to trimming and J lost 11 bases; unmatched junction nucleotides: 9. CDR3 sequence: CASSEVASGHMQYF. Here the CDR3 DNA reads TGTGCCAGCAGTGAAGTCGCTAGCGGACATATGCAGTATTTT.

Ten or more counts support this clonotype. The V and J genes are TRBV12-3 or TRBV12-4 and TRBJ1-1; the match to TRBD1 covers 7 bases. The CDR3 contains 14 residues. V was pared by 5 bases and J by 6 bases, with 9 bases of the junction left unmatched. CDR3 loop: CASSTDRLDAEAFF. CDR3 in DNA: TGTGCCAGCAGTACGGACAGGCTAGACGCTGAAGCTTTCTTT.

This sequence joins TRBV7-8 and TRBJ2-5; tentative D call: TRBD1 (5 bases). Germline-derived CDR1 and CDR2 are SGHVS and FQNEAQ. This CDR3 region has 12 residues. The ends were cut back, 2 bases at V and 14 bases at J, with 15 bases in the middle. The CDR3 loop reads CASSLSRVEHYF. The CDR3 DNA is TGTGCCAGCAGCTTATCCAGGGTCGAGCACTACTTC.

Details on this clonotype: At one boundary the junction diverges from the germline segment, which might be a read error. CDR3 DNA: TGTACCAGCAGTTTCCGGGGCTCCGCCTACAATGAGCAGTTCTTC. Amino acids: CTSSFRGSAYNEQFF. The chain uses TRBV6-5 and TRBJ2-1; D tentatively reads TRBD1 or TRBD2 (5 bases each). Germline lookup yields CDR1 MNHEY and CDR2 SVGAGI. This CDR3 contains 15 residues.

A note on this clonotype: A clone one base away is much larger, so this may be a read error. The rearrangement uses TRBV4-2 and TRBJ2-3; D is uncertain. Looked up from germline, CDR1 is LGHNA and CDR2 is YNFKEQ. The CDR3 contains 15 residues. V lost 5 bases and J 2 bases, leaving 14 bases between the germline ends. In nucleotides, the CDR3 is TGTGCCAGCAGCGCCACGTGGCGGTTCACAGATACGCAGTATTTT. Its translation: CASSATWRFTDTQYF.

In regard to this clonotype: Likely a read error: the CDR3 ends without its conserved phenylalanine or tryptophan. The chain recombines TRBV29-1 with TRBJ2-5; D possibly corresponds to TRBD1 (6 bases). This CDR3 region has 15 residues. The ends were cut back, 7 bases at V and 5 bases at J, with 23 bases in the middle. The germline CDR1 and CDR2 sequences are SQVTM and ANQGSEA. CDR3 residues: CSALDRPRRGETQYL. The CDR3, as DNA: TGCAGCGCATTAGACAGGCCCCGTAGAGGGGAGACCCAGTACCTC.

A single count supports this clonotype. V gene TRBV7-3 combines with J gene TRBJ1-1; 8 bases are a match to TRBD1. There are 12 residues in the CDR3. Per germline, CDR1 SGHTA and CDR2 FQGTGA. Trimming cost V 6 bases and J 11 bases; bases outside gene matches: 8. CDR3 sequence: CASRFSGGEAFF. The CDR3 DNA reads TGTGCCAGCAGGTTCTCAGGGGGCGAGGCTTTCTTT.

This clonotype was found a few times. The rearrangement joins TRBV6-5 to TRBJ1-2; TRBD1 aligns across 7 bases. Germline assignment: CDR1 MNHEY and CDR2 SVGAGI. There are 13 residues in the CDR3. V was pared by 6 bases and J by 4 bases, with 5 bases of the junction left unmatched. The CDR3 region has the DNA TGTGCCAGCAGCCCAGGGGGTCGCTATGGCTACACCTTC. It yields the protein CASSPGGRYGYTF.